Following are 12 T cell receptor beta chains from one sample sequenced in a study of T cell responses to AZD1222 COVID-19 vaccine. Generated by immunoSEQ multiplex PCR, the TCRdb table keeps only in-frame clones and is missing some. The sample includes about 110,000 clones, 87% of them seen just once. Sequencing was performed on peripheral blood, taken on day 0 of AZD1222 vaccination. These receptors originate from an adult in good health.

The genes are TRBV25-1 and TRBJ1-6; D may be TRBD1 (5 bases). CDR1 and CDR2 from the germline V gene are MGHDK and SYGVNS. This CDR3 is built from 14 residues. V dropped 5 bases and J dropped 10 bases, with 15 bases sitting between them. The CDR3 nucleotides read TGTGCCAGCAGTAAGATGTCTGGGGGATCACCCCTCCACTTT. Amino acid sequence: CASSKMSGGSPLHF.

The CDR3 DNA reads as TGTGCCAGCAGGGGACTAGTTAACACCTACGAGCAGTACTTC. It translates to CASRGLVNTYEQYF. The V call is TRBV2, the J call TRBJ2-7; TRBD2 matches at 8 bases. V lost 6 bases, J lost 2 bases, and 6 bases stayed unmatched. The CDR3 extends over 14 amino acids. Germline CDR1 is SNHLY and CDR2 is FYNNEI.

The chain recombines TRBV7-3 with TRBJ2-2; D remains unclear. V was trimmed by 2 bases and J by 2 bases, leaving 12 bases between them. The CDR3 loop spans 16 amino acids. The germline gives CDR1 SGHTA, CDR2 FQGTGA. The CDR3 sequence: CASSLGPGTNTGELFF. The CDR3 DNA reads TGTGCCAGCAGCTTAGGGCCGGGTACAAACACCGGGGAGCTGTTTTTT.

This rearrangement joins TRBV21-1 to TRBJ1-6. TRBV21-1 is annotated as a pseudogene. This CDR3 is built from 16 residues. The CDR3 DNA follows: TGTGCCAGCAGCGTAAACGTAGCTACACATAATTCACCCCTCCACTTT. This encodes CASSVNVATHNSPLHF.

The chain has TRBV5-1 and TRBJ1-5; 9 nucleotides match TRBD1. The V gene's germline CDR1 is SGHRS and CDR2 YFSETQ. CDR3 length: 14 amino acids. V shed 4 bases, J shed 8 bases, and the junction held 7 bases outside the gene matches. CDR3 nucleotides: TGCGCCAGCAGCCAGGGGACAGGGAGGGAGCCCCAGCATTTT. Amino acid sequence: CASSQGTGREPQHF.

There are many counts of this clone. The CDR3 nucleotides are TGTGCCAGTAACACTGAATCCTACAATGAGCAGTTCTTC. Its translation: CASNTESYNEQFF. V and J are TRBV28 and TRBJ2-1; D is unresolved. Per germline, CDR1 MDHEN and CDR2 SYDVKM. The CDR3 runs 13 residues. The V end lost 9 bases, the J end lost 1 base, and 10 bases lay between the germline ends.

CDR3 sequence: CSVGDKRSTDTQYF. For the CDR3, the DNA is TGCAGCGTTGGCGACAAGCGCAGCACAGATACGCAGTATTTT. V gene TRBV29-1 combines with J gene TRBJ2-3; no definite D call. The ends were cut back, 4 bases at V and 0 bases at J, with 11 bases in the middle. The CDR3 has 14 residues. CDR1 is SQVTM and CDR2 is ANQGSEA in the germline V gene.

The chain joins TRBV11-1 to TRBJ2-7; TRBD1 agrees at 7 bases. V shed 6 bases and J 1 base; nucleotides not matched to a gene: 12. The length of the CDR3 is 16 residues. Looked up from germline, CDR1 is SGHAT and CDR2 is FQDESV (reference sequence). The CDR3 bases are TGTGCCAGCAGTCACATGCGGTCGGGACAGTCCTACGAGCAGTACTTC. This sequence encodes CASSHMRSGQSYEQYF.

This clone was seen once. The chain is built from TRBV5-5 and TRBJ1-4; D unresolved. V was trimmed by 0 bases and J by 6 bases, leaving 12 bases between them. Germline-derived CDR1 and CDR2 are SGHKS and YYEKEE (reference sequence). There are 15 residues in the CDR3. The CDR3 spells CASSLVLDSYEKLFF. The DNA for the CDR3 is TGTGCCAGCAGCTTGGTTTTGGATAGCTATGAAAAACTGTTTTTT.

The genes are TRBV5-1 and TRBJ2-1; 7 positions match TRBD1. V shed 3 bases and J 4 bases; nucleotides not matched to a gene: 7. CDR3 length: 15 amino acids. Germline assignment: CDR1 SGHRS and CDR2 YFSETQ. CDR3 nucleotide sequence: TGCGCCAGCAGCTCTCAAGGACAGGTGTACAATGAGCAGTTCTTC. It specifies CASSSQGQVYNEQFF.

Concerning this clone itself: Sequence at one end of the junction differs from germline and may be a read error. V and J are TRBV27 and TRBJ1-6; D unresolved. The germline V gene has CDR1 MNHEY and CDR2 SMNVEV (reference sequence). This CDR3 has 13 residues. The CDR3 DNA reads TGTGCCAGTCGGTTAGTGTTTAATGCACCCCTCCACTTT. Its translation: CASRLVFNAPLHF.

A single count supports this clone. The V gene is TRBV4-3, the J gene TRBJ1-1; 7 nucleotides line up with TRBD1. The junction had 7 bases not matched to a gene; V was cut back by 4 bases and J by 5 bases. The CDR3 has 14 amino acids. Germline CDR1 LGHNA, CDR2 YSLEER. The CDR3 loop is CASSRVDRETEAFF. The DNA for the CDR3 is TGCGCCAGCAGCCGGGTCGACAGGGAGACTGAAGCTTTCTTT.